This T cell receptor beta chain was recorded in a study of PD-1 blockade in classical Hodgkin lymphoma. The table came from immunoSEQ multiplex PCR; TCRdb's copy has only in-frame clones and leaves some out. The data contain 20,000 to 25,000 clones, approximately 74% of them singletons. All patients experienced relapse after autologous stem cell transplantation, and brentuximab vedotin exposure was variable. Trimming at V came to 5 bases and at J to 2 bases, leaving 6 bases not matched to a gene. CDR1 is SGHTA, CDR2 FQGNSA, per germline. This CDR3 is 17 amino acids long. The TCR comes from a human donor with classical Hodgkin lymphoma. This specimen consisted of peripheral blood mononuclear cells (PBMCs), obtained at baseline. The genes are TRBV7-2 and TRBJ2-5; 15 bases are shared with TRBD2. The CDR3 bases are TGTGCCAGCAGCGGAGGGACTAGCGGGGGGTTACAAGAGACCCAGTACTTC. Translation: CASSGGTSGGLQETQYF.